One sample yielded the 8 T cell receptor beta chains listed below, sequenced in a study of shared clonotypes between healthy human individuals. The method was immunoSEQ multiplex PCR; TCRdb's version includes in-frame clones alone and lacks a portion of them. The table includes about 1.4 million clones, around 97% detected once. The specimen was naive CD4+ T cells sorted from blood. As for subset: CD45RA+ positively selected. The receptor source for this set is a man between 25 and 39 years old in good health.

J is TRBJ2-3 and V is TRBV5-1, with D perhaps TRBD1 (5 bases). Germline V gene lookup returns CDR1 SGHRS and CDR2 YFSETQ. This CDR3 has 14 amino acids. The V end was cut by 7 bases, the J end by 6 bases, with 18 bases between. CDR3 amino acids: CASRSSLTVDTQYF. The CDR3 DNA sequence: TGCGCCAGCCGCAGCAGTTTGACAGTGGATACGCAGTATTTT.

For the CDR3, the DNA is TGTGCCAGCAGCCCCGGGGACAGGGCCACTCTTGATGCAGATACGCAGTATTTT. Translating gives CASSPGDRATLDADTQYF. The chain recombines TRBV11-3 with TRBJ2-3; 9 bases align to TRBD1. With V trimmed by 5 bases and J by 4 bases, 16 bases remained unmatched. This CDR3 spans 18 amino acids. CDR1 SGHNT and CDR2 YENEEA come from the germline V gene. Together with reference TRBV11-3 and TRBJ2-3, the CDR3 gives the full variable domain: EAGVVQSPRYKIIEKKQPVAFWCNPISGHNTLYWYLQNLGQGPELLIRYENEEAVDDSQLPKDRFSAERLKGVDSTLKIQPAELGDSAVYLCASSPGDRATLDADTQYFGPGTRLTVL.

The chain uses TRBV7-9 and TRBJ2-1; 7 bases match TRBD2. The CDR3 covers 15 residues. V lost 2 bases to trimming and J lost 0 bases; unmatched junction nucleotides: 1. Germline CDR1 SEHNR, CDR2 FQNEAQ (reference sequence). CDR3 protein: CASSLLADSYNEQFF. As DNA, the CDR3 is TGTGCCAGCAGCTTACTAGCGGACTCCTACAATGAGCAGTTCTTC. The whole variable domain, filled in from reference TRBV7-9 and TRBJ2-1, reads DTGVSQNPRHKITKRGQNVTFRCDPISEHNRLYWYRQTLGQGPEFLTYFQNEAQLEKSRLLSDRFSAERPKGSFSTLEIQRTEQGDSAMYLCASSLLADSYNEQFFGPGTRLTVL.

CDR3 in amino acids: CASSLVERGTGELFF. The CDR3 DNA reads TGCGCCAGCAGCTTAGTAGAGAGGGGCACCGGGGAGCTGTTTTTT. The chain links TRBV5-1 to TRBJ2-2; perhaps D is TRBD1 or TRBD2 (5 bases each). This CDR3 comprises 15 residues. The germline gives CDR1 SGHRS, CDR2 YFSETQ. Trimming removed 2 bases at V and 4 bases at J, with 12 bases between.

This rearrangement joins TRBV18 to TRBJ2-7, with TRBD1 as a possible D gene (6 bases). Trimming removed 4 bases from V and 2 bases from J, with 15 bases in between. This CDR3 has 15 amino acids. Germline V gene sequence: CDR1 KGHSH, CDR2 LQKENI. Written as DNA, the CDR3 is TGTGCCAGCTCACTGGGGGCGATAAAGACCTACGAGCAGTACTTC. Translated: CASSLGAIKTYEQYF.

The chain combines TRBV7-9 with TRBJ2-6; no clear D. Deletions cut 5 bases from V and 0 bases from J, with 14 bases between. Germline V CDR1 and CDR2: SEHNR, FQNEAQ (reference sequence). The CDR3 is 17 amino acids. CDR3 amino acids: CASSASPGRSGANVLTF. DNA of the CDR3: TGTGCCAGCAGCGCTTCCCCAGGACGCTCTGGGGCCAACGTCCTGACTTTC.

The rearrangement links TRBV5-1 to TRBJ2-3; D not resolved. V lost 0 bases and J 3 bases, leaving 11 bases between the germline ends. The germline CDR1 and CDR2 sequences are SGHRS and YFSETQ. The CDR3 spans 15 residues. DNA of the CDR3: TGCGCCAGCAGCTTGGCCGTCACGGTGACAGATACGCAGTATTTT. Amino acids: CASSLAVTVTDTQYF.

Concerning this clone: This specimen includes other DNA sequences encoding the same CDR3. The gene calls are TRBV6-6 and TRBJ1-2; TRBD1 matches 7 bases. The CDR3 covers 13 residues. V lost 6 bases and J lost 8; bases outside the gene matches: 9. Germline V CDR1 and CDR2: MNHNY, SVGAGI (reference sequence). The CDR3 region has the DNA TGTGCCAGCAGCCCCGACAGGGTCGGCGGCTACACCTTC. Residues: CASSPDRVGGYTF.